Each of the 2 T cell receptor beta chains below was sequenced from the same sample in a study of blood T cell repertoires in COVID-19. This table comes from immunoSEQ multiplex PCR, and its TCRdb copy is limited to in-frame clones, with some not included. The table records more than 300,000 clones, about nine tenths of them present only once. Material: PBMCs or T cells enriched from blood (not recorded which). Receptor source: a woman aged 40 to 50 who had been exposed to COVID-19.

The J gene is TRBJ2-5, the V gene TRBV7-6; TRBD2 might be the D (6 bases). Germline V lookup: CDR1 SGHVS, CDR2 FNYEAQ. This CDR3 region has 15 residues. Trimming cost V 5 bases and J 2 bases, with 15 bases left between them. CDR3 in amino acids: CASSVHLGSQETQYF. CDR3 DNA sequence: TGTGCCAGCAGCGTTCATCTCGGGAGTCAAGAGACCCAGTACTTC.

This clone was detected only once. Written as DNA, the CDR3 is TGTGCCAGCAGTTTTGGGCGTGAAGCTTTCTTT. It encodes CASSFGREAFF. V is TRBV12-3 or TRBV12-4 and J is TRBJ1-1; D is uncertain. The CDR3 is 11 residues long. The V gene lost 3 bases and the J gene lost 7 bases, with 6 bases spanning the gap.